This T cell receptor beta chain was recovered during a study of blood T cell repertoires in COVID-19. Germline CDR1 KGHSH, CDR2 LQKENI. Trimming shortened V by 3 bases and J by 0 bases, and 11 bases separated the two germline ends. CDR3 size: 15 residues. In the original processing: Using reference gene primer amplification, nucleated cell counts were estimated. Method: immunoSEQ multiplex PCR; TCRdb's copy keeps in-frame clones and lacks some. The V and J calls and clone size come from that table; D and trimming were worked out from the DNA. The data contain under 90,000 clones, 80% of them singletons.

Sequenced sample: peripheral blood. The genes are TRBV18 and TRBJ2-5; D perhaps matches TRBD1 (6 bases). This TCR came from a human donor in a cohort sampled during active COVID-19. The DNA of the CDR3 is TGTGCCAGCTCACCTTCTAGGGGGAACCAAGAGACCCAGTACTTC. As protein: CASSPSRGNQETQYF. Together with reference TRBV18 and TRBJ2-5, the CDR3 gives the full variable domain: NAGVMQNPRHLVRRRGQEARLRCSPMKGHSHVYWYRQLPEEGLKFMVYLQKENIIDESGMPKERFSAEFPKEGPSILRIQQVVRGDSAAYFCASSPSRGNQETQYFGPGTRLLVL.